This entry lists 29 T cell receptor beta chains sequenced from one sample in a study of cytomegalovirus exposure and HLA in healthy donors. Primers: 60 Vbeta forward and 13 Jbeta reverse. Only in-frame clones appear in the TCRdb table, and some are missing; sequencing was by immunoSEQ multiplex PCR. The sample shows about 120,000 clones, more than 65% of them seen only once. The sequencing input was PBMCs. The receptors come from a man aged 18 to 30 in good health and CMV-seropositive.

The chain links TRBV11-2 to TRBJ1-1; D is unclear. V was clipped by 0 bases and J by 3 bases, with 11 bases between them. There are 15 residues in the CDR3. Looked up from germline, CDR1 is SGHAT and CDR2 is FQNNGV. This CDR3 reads CASSLDSADYTEAFF. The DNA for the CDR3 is TGTGCCAGCAGCTTAGATTCGGCAGACTACACTGAAGCTTTCTTT. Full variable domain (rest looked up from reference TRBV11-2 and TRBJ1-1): EAGVAQSPRYKIIEKRQSVAFWCNPISGHATLYWYQQILGQGPKLLIQFQNNGVVDDSQLPKDRFSAERLKGVDSTLKIQPAKLEDSAVYLCASSLDSADYTEAFFGQGTRLTVV.

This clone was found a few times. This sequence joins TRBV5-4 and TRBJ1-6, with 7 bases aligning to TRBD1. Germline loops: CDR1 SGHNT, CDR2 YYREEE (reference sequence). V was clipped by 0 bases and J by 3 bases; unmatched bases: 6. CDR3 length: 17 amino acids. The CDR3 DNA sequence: TGTGCCAGCAGCTTGGAAGCAGGGGGAGACTATAATTCACCCCTCCACTTT. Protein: CASSLEAGGDYNSPLHF.

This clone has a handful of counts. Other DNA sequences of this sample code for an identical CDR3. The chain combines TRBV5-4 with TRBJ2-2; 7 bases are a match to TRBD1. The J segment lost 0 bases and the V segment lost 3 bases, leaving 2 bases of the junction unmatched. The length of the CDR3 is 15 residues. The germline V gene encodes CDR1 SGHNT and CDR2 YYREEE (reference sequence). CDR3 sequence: CASSSGTANTGELFF. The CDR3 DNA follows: TGTGCCAGCAGCTCCGGGACAGCGAACACCGGGGAGCTGTTTTTT.

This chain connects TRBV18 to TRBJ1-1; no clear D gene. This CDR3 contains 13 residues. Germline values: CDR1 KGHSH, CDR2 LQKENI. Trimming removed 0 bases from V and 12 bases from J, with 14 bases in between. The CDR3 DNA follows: TGTGCCAGCTCACCACCTTCGAGAGGCGAGACTTTCTTT. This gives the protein CASSPPSRGETFF.

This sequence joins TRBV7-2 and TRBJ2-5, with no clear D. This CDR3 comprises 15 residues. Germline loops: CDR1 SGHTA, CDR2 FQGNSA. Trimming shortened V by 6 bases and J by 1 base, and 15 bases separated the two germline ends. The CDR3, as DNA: TGTGCCAGCAGTCCACCCCCTAGTTTCCAAGAGACCCAGTACTTC. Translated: CASSPPPSFQETQYF.

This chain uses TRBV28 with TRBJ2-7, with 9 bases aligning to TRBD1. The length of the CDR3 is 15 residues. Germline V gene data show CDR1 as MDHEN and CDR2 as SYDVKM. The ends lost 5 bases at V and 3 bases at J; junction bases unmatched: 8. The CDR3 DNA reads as TGTGCCAGCAGTCCAGACGCGGGACAGGGCTACGAGCAGTACTTC. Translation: CASSPDAGQGYEQYF.

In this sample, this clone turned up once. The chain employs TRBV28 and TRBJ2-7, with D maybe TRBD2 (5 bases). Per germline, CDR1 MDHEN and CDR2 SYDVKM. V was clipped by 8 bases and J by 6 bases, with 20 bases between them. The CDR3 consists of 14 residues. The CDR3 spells CASLAEGATLEQYF. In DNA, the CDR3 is TGTGCCAGCCTAGCAGAGGGCGCCACCCTCGAGCAGTACTTC. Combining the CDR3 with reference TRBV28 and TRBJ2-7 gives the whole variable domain DVKVTQSSRYLVKRTGEKVFLECVQDMDHENMFWYRQDPGLGLRLIYFSYDVKMKEKGDIPEGYSVSREKKERFSLILESASTNQTSMYLCASLAEGATLEQYFGPGTRLTVT.

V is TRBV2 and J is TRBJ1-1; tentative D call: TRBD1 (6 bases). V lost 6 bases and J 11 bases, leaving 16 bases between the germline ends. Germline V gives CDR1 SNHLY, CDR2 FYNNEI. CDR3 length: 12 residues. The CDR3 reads CASRPDSQNAFF. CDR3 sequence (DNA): TGTGCCAGCAGACCGGACAGTCAAAATGCTTTCTTT.

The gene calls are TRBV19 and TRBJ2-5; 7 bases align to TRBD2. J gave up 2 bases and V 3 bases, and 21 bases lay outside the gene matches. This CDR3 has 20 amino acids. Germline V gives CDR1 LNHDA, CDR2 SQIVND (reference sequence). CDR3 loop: CASSISFFGEGIPYQETQYF. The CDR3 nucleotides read TGTGCCAGTAGTATCTCCTTTTTCGGGGAGGGTATCCCTTATCAAGAGACCCAGTACTTC.

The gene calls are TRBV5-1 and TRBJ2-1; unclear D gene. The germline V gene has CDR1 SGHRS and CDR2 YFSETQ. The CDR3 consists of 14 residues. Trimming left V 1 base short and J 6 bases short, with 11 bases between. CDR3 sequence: CASSLLGGGNEQFF. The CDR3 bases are TGCGCCAGCAGCTTGCTTGGCGGCGGCAATGAGCAGTTCTTC. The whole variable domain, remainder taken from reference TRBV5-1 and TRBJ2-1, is KAGVTQTPRYLIKTRGQQVTLSCSPISGHRSVSWYQQTPGQGLQFLFEYFSETQRNKGNFPGRFSGRQFSNSRSEMNVSTLELGDSALYLCASSLLGGGNEQFFGPGTRLTVL.

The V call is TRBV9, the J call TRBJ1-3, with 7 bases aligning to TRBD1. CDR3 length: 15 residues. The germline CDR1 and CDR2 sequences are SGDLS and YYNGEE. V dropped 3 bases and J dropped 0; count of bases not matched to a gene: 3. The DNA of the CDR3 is TGTGCCAGCAGCGGAGGGACAGTCTCTGGAAACACCATATATTTT. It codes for CASSGGTVSGNTIYF.

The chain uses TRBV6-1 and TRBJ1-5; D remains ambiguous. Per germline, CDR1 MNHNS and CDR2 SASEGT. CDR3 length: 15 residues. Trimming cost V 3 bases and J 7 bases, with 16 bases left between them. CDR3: CASSDGPFENQPQHF. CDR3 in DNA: TGTGCCAGCAGTGATGGGCCATTCGAAAACCAGCCCCAGCATTTT.

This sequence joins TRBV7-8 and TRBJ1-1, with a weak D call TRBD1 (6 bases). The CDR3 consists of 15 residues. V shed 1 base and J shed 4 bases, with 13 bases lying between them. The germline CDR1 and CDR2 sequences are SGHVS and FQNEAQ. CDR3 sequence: CASSLVAGAGTEAFF. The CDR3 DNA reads TGTGCCAGCAGCTTAGTGGCGGGGGCGGGCACTGAAGCTTTCTTT.

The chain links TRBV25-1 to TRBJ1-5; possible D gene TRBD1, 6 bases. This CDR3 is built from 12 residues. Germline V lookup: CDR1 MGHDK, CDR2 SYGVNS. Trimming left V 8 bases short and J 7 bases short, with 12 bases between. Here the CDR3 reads CASATGGQPQHF. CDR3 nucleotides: TGTGCCAGCGCGACAGGAGGCCAGCCCCAGCATTTT. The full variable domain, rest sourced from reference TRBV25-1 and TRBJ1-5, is EADIYQTPRYLVIGTGKKITLECSQTMGHDKMYWYQQDPGMELHLIHYSYGVNSTEKGDLSSESTVSRIRTEHFPLTLESARPSHTSQYLCASATGGQPQHFGDGTRLSIL.

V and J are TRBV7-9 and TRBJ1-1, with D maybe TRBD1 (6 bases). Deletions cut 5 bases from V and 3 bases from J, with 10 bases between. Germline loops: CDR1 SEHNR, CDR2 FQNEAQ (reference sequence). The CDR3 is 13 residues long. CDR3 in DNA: TGTGCCAGCAGCGCACAGGGCTACACTGAAGCTTTCTTT. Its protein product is CASSAQGYTEAFF.

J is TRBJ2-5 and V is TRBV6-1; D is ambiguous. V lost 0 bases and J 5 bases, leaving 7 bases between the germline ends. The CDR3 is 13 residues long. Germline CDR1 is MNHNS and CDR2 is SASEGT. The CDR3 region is CASSEAPRETQYF. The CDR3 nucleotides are TGTGCCAGCAGTGAAGCCCCGCGGGAGACCCAGTACTTC.

CDR3 bases: TGTGCCAGCAGTTACGCGGGGTTGGATGGGCAGTACTTC. Translating it yields CASSYAGLDGQYF. The rearrangement uses TRBV6-5 and TRBJ2-7; maybe TRBD2 (6 bases). Trimming stripped 2 bases from V and 9 bases from J, with 14 bases between. The CDR3 consists of 13 residues. CDR1 is MNHEY, CDR2 SVGAGI, per germline.

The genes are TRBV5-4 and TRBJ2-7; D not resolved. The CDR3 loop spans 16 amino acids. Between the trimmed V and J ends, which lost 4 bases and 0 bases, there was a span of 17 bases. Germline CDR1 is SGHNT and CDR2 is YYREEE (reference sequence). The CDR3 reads CASSPSVTLSSYEQYF. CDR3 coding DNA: TGTGCCAGCAGCCCCTCCGTGACACTCAGCTCCTACGAGCAGTACTTC.

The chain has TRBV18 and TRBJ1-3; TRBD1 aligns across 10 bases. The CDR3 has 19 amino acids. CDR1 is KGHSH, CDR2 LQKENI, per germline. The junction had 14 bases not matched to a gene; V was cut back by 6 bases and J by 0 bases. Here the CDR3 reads CASSPSPGTGVSSGNTIYF. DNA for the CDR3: TGTGCCAGCTCCCCCAGTCCCGGGACAGGGGTGAGCTCTGGAAACACCATATATTTT.

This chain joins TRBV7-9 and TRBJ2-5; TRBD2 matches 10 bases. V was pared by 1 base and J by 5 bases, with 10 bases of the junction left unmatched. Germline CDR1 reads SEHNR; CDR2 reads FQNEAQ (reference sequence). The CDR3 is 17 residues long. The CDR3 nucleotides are TGTGCCAGCAGCTTAGGACCTAGCGGGGGATCCCGGGAGACCCAGTACTTC. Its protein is CASSLGPSGGSRETQYF. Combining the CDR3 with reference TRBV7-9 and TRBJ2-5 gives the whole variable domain DTGVSQNPRHKITKRGQNVTFRCDPISEHNRLYWYRQTLGQGPEFLTYFQNEAQLEKSRLLSDRFSAERPKGSFSTLEIQRTEQGDSAMYLCASSLGPSGGSRETQYFGPGTRLLVL.

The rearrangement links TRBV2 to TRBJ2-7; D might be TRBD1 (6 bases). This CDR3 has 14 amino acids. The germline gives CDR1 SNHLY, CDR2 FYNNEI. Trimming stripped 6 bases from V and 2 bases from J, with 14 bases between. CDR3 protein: CASRRPQGPYEQYF. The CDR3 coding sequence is TGTGCCAGCAGGAGGCCACAGGGTCCCTACGAGCAGTACTTC.

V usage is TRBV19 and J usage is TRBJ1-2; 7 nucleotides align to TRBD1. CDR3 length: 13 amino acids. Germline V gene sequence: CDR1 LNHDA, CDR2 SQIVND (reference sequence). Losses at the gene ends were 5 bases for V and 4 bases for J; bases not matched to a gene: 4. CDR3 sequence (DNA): TGTGCCAGTAGTGGACAGGACGGCTATGGCTACACCTTC. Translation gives CASSGQDGYGYTF.

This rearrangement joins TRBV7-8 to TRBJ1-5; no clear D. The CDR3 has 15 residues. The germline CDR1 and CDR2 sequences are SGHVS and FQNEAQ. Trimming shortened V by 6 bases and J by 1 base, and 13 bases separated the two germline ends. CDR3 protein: CASRPDFRSNQPQHF. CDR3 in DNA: TGTGCCAGCAGGCCGGATTTCAGGAGCAATCAGCCCCAGCATTTT.

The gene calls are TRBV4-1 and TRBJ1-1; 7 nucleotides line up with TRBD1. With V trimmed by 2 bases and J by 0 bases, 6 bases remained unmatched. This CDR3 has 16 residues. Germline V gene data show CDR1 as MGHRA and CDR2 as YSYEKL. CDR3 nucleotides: TGCGCCAGCAGCCAAATAATACAGGGGATGAACACTGAAGCTTTCTTT. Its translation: CASSQIIQGMNTEAFF.

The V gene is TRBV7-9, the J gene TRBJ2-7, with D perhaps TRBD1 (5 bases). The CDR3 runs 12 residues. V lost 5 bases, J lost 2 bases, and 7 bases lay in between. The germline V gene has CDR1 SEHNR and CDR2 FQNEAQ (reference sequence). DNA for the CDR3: TGTGCCAGCAGCGAGGACACCTACGAGCAGTACTTC. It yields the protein CASSEDTYEQYF.

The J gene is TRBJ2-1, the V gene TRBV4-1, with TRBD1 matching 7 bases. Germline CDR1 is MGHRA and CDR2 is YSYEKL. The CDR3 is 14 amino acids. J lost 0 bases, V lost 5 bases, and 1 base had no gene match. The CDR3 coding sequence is TGCGCCAGCAGCGCAGGGGGCTCCTACAATGAGCAGTTCTTC. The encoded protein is CASSAGGSYNEQFF.

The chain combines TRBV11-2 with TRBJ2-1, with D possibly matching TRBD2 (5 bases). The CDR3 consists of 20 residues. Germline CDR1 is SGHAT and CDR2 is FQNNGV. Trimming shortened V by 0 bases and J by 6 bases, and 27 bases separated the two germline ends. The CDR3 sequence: CASSLELGWGDLLGVNEQFF. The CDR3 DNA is TGTGCCAGCAGCTTAGAATTAGGCTGGGGAGACCTACTGGGTGTCAATGAGCAGTTCTTC.

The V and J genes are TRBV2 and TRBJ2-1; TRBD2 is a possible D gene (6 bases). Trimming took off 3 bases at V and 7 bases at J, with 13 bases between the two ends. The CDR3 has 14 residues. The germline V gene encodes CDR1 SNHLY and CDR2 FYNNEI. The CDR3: CASSDGGEENEQFF. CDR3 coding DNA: TGTGCCAGCAGTGATGGCGGGGAGGAAAATGAGCAGTTCTTC.

This CDR3 is CASSTNDRVYGYTF. The CDR3 bases are TGTGCCAGTAGTACCAACGACAGGGTCTATGGCTACACCTTC. The J gene is TRBJ1-2, the V gene TRBV19; 7 positions agree with TRBD1. This CDR3 comprises 14 residues. V trimming: 4 bases; J trimming: 4 bases; junction bases outside the gene matches: 6. Germline lookup yields CDR1 LNHDA and CDR2 SQIVND (reference sequence).